This is a list of T cell receptor beta chains from one sample in a study of OX40 agonist ivuxolimab in advanced cancers. Here immunoSEQ multiplex PCR was the method, and the copy in TCRdb shows in-frame clones only, minus some. The table lists some 87,000 clones, 70% to 90% of them singletons, with 0.65% to 0.8% in the top ten. The source was CD4+ or CD8+ T cells sorted from blood, collected in a trial of the OX40 agonist ivuxolimab. These receptors all come from an adult with an advanced solid tumor such as melanoma, head and neck, liver or kidney cancer. The CDR3 runs from the conserved cysteine through the conserved F or W. The order of the fields is J gene, clone size, D gene, V gene, CDR3 protein, CDR3 DNA. The D gene is left open where the match is weak. Clone size is stated in some rows and not others, as once, few, many or a class when expanded.

>TRBJ1-1|once|TRBD1|TRBV7-8
CASSLEGQVNTEAFF
TGTGCCAGCAGCTTAGAGGGACAGGTTAACACTGAAGCTTTCTTT
>TRBJ1-5|NA|TRBD1|TRBV5-1
CASSPSGDRGVEPQHF
TGCGCCAGCAGCCCTTCCGGAGACAGGGGGGTTGAGCCCCAGCATTTT
>TRBJ2-7|NA|NA|TRBV11-3
CASSLDQGRDYEQYF
TGTGCCAGCAGCTTAGATCAGGGACGAGACTACGAGCAGTACTTC
>TRBJ1-1|NA|NA|TRBV6-5
CASSYSGYTNTEAFF
TGTGCCAGCAGTTACTCGGGTTACACGAACACTGAAGCTTTCTTT
>TRBJ2-7|NA|NA|TRBV5-1
CASSLESSYEQYF
TGCGCCAGCAGCTTGGAGAGCTCCTACGAGCAGTACTTC
>TRBJ1-3|NA|NA|TRBV28
CATRTAGNTIYF
TGTGCCACCCGGACAGCTGGAAACACCATATATTTT
>TRBJ1-5|NA|NA|TRBV6-4
CASSDSSLRPRGGQPQHF
TGTGCCAGCAGTGACTCCTCACTACGCCCCAGGGGAGGTCAGCCCCAGCATTTT
>TRBJ1-1|NA|NA|TRBV7-8
CASSLGRLEAFF
TGTGCCAGCAGCTTAGGGAGACTTGAAGCTTTCTTT
>TRBJ1-1|NA|NA|TRBV29-1
CSGKGNTEAFF
TGCAGCGGTAAAGGGAACACTGAAGCTTTCTTT
>TRBJ2-3|NA|NA|TRBV29-1
CSADKGGSTDTQYF
TGCAGCGCCGACAAGGGGGGAAGCACAGATACGCAGTATTTT
>TRBJ1-1|NA|NA|TRBV9
CASSVSPDSTEAFF
TGTGCCAGCAGCGTAAGCCCGGACAGCACTGAAGCTTTCTTT
>TRBJ1-4|NA|NA|TRBV6-6
CASSRQEKLFF
TGTGCCAGCAGTCGACAGGAAAAACTGTTTTTT
>TRBJ1-1|NA|NA|TRBV5-4
CASSGPVRMNTEAFF
TGTGCCAGCAGCGGTCCCGTACGGATGAACACTGAAGCTTTCTTT
>TRBJ1-1|NA|NA|TRBV30
CAWISGAEAFF
TGTGCCTGGATATCAGGAGCTGAAGCTTTCTTT
>TRBJ2-2|NA|NA|TRBV9
CASSVEAGGTTGELFF
TGTGCCAGCAGCGTAGAGGCAGGGGGGACCACCGGGGAGCTGTTTTTT
>TRBJ2-6|NA|NA|TRBV19
CASSTEGASGANVLTF
TGTGCCAGTAGTACAGAGGGTGCCTCTGGGGCCAACGTCCTGACTTTC
>TRBJ2-7|NA|NA|TRBV6-5
CASSRGPTYEQYF
TGTGCCAGCAGTAGGGGCCCAACCTACGAGCAGTACTTC
>TRBJ2-7|NA|TRBD1|TRBV5-1
CASTADRGYEQYF
TGCGCCAGCACCGCCGACAGGGGCTACGAGCAGTACTTC
>TRBJ2-5|once|TRBD2|TRBV30
CAWSVRGGGVQETQYF
TGTGCCTGGAGTGTCCGGGGTGGGGGGGTTCAAGAGACCCAGTACTTC
>TRBJ1-6|NA|NA|TRBV30
CAWTGRTNSPLHF
TGTGCCTGGACGGGACGGACTAATTCACCCCTCCACTTT
>TRBJ1-5|once|TRBD1|TRBV7-2
CASSGDRSQPQHF
TGTGCCAGCAGCGGGGACAGGTCGCAACCCCAGCATTTT
>TRBJ2-5|NA|NA|TRBV5-1
CASSLARWGSQETQYF
TGCGCCAGCAGCTTGGCCCGCTGGGGCAGCCAAGAGACCCAGTACTTC
>TRBJ1-4|NA|TRBD1|TRBV6-6
CASSYSGQNNEKLFF
TGTGCCAGCAGTTACTCGGGACAGAATAATGAAAAACTGTTTTTT
>TRBJ2-2|NA|NA|TRBV19
CASRFPQGRGTGELFF
TGTGCCAGTAGATTCCCTCAGGGGAGGGGCACCGGGGAGCTGTTTTTT
>TRBJ1-1|NA|NA|TRBV6-1
CASSVSTRQNTEAFF
TGTGCCAGCAGTGTTTCAACTCGGCAGAACACTGAAGCTTTCTTT
>TRBJ2-2|NA|TRBD2|TRBV5-4
CASSLAASGFNTGELFF
TGTGCCAGCAGCTTGGCGGCTAGCGGTTTTAACACCGGGGAGCTGTTTTTT
>TRBJ1-1|NA|TRBD1|TRBV6-5
CASRGTGGNTEAFF
TGTGCCAGCAGGGGGACAGGGGGGAACACTGAAGCTTTCTTT
>TRBJ1-2|NA|TRBD1|TRBV7-9
CASSPGTAFYGYTF
TGTGCCAGCAGCCCCGGGACAGCCTTTTATGGCTACACCTTC
>TRBJ2-3|NA|NA|TRBV6-6
CASGGLGTDTQYF
TGTGCCAGCGGGGGGCTTGGCACAGATACGCAGTATTTT
>TRBJ1-5|NA|NA|TRBV28
CASSLSGAGNQPQHF
TGTGCCAGCAGTTTGTCGGGGGCTGGCAATCAGCCCCAGCATTTT
>TRBJ1-2|NA|NA|TRBV10-2
CASSERGPADYGYTF
TGCGCCAGCAGTGAGAGGGGACCTGCGGACTATGGCTACACCTTC
>TRBJ2-3|NA|NA|TRBV30
CAFRGGVVTDTQYF
TGTGCCTTTAGGGGGGGGGTAGTCACAGATACGCAGTATTTT